This T cell receptor beta chain was retrieved from a study of stem cell transplantation in POMP-related autoinflammatory disease. Study findings and constraints: Across all analyzed T-cell subsets, patients with PRAID tended toward reduced diversity and increased clonality. In PRAID patients, the number of distinct TRB V-J gene pairings was restricted.

The germline gives CDR1 SSHAT, CDR2 FNYEAQ (reference sequence). This CDR3 is built from 14 residues. The trim removed 4 bases at V and 6 bases at J, leaving 4 bases unmatched. As concerns this clone: Antigen unknown.

Profiled with immunoSEQ multiplex PCR; TCRdb holds only in-frame clones, not every one. Among some 68,000 clones listed, approximately 90% were seen once. The sample in question was CD4+ T cells from PBMCs, obtained after stem cell transplantation. The receptor comes from a human patient with POMP-related autoinflammation and immune dysregulation (PRAID). Certain T cells may be donor cells from the graft. V usage is TRBV7-7 and J usage is TRBJ2-3; 10 bases match TRBD2. The CDR3 nucleotides are TGTGCCAGCAGCTCCGGACTAGCGGCGGATACGCAGTATTTT. Translated, it gives CASSSGLAADTQYF.